This is a list of T cell receptor beta chains from one sample in a study of cytomegalovirus exposure and HLA in healthy donors. Clones were read by immunoSEQ multiplex PCR, and TCRdb kept only the in-frame ones, dropping some. The sample shows roughly 130,000 clones, approximately 61% of them seen only once. Material for sequencing was PBMCs. The receptor set was obtained from a man aged 25 to 40 in good health and CMV-seropositive. Both conserved end residues are part of each CDR3. D genes are given only for firm matches. A clone size is listed for some rows: how often the clone was seen (once, few, many), or a class if it is expanded.

d_call j_call clone_size v_call cdr3_aa cdr3_nt
. TRBJ2-7 . TRBV4-1 CASSLYGGSAYEQYF TGCGCCAGCAGCCTCTATGGAGGCTCGGCCTACGAGCAGTACTTC
TRBD2 TRBJ2-7 . TRBV7-6 CASSAQPGTRSYEQYF TGTGCCAGCAGCGCCCAACCCGGGACTAGATCCTACGAGCAGTACTTC
. TRBJ2-7 . TRBV11-2 CASSLEPAGNREQYF TGTGCCAGCAGCTTAGAGCCGGCAGGGAACCGCGAGCAGTACTTC
. TRBJ1-5 . TRBV10-1 CASSESTGDTLSVIQPQHF TGCGCCAGCAGTGAGTCGACTGGGGACACCCTCTCTGTTATTCAGCCCCAGCATTTT
TRBD2 TRBJ2-7 . TRBV5-1 CASSLFSGSDEQYF TGCGCCAGCAGCTTGTTTAGCGGGAGTGACGAGCAGTACTTC
TRBD1 TRBJ2-7 once TRBV5-1 CASSSQGSEQYF TGCGCCAGCAGCTCACAGGGGAGCGAGCAGTACTTC
TRBD2 TRBJ2-1 . TRBV15 CATSRGLAGGDYNEQFF TGTGCCACCAGCAGGGGACTAGCGGGAGGGGACTACAATGAGCAGTTCTTC
TRBD2 TRBJ2-4 once TRBV4-2 CASSQGGGRTKNIQYF TGTGCCAGCAGCCAAGGCGGCGGGAGGACCAAAAACATTCAGTACTTC
. TRBJ1-2 . TRBV19 CASSINSGDGGYTF TGTGCCAGTAGTATAAATTCAGGGGATGGAGGCTACACCTTC
. TRBJ2-7 . TRBV29-1 CSVENYYEQYF TGCAGCGTTGAAAATTATTACGAGCAGTACTTC
TRBD1 TRBJ2-7 few TRBV9 CASSVDGTGDYEQYF TGTGCCAGCAGCGTAGACGGGACAGGGGACTACGAGCAGTACTTC
. TRBJ1-1 . TRBV6-1 CASRRPEGEAFF TGTGCCAGTCGCAGGCCCGAAGGTGAAGCTTTCTTT
. TRBJ1-4 . TRBV6-5 CASSPTGLTNEKLFF TGTGCCAGCAGCCCAACAGGGCTTACTAATGAAAAACTGTTTTTT
. TRBJ1-5 . TRBV28 CASSPGAFSNQPQHF TGTGCCAGCAGCCCAGGGGCGTTCAGCAATCAGCCCCAGCATTTT
. TRBJ2-5 . TRBV7-3 CASSLTPNKETQYF TGTGCCAGCAGCTTAACCCCGAACAAAGAGACCCAGTACTTC
. TRBJ2-7 . TRBV6-6 CASSYSYDYGVDEQYF TGTGCCAGCAGTTACTCTTACGACTATGGGGTTGACGAGCAGTACTTC
. TRBJ2-1 . TRBV5-1 CASSFPAGAIPAEQFF TGCGCCAGCAGTTTTCCCGCAGGGGCGATTCCCGCGGAGCAGTTCTTC
. TRBJ2-3 . TRBV5-1 CASSFKAGTDTQYF TGCGCCAGCAGCTTTAAAGCGGGCACTGATACGCAGTATTTT